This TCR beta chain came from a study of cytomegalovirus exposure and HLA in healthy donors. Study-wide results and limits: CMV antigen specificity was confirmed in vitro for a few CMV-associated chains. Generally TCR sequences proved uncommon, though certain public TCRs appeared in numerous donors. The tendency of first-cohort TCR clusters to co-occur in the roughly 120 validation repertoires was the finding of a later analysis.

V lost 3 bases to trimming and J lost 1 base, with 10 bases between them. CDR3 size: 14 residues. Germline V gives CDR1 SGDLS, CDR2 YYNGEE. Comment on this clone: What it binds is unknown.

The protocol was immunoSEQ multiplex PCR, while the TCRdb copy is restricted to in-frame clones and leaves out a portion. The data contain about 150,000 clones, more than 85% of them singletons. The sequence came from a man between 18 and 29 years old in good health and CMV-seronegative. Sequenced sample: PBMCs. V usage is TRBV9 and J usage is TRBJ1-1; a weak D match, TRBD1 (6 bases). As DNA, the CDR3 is TGTGCCAGCAGCGCGTGGACAGAGAACACTGAAGCTTTCTTT. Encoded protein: CASSAWTENTEAFF.